This TCR beta chain was captured by sequencing in a study of blood T cell repertoires in COVID-19. About the study: There were acute and convalescent COVID-19 samples, and they came from the United States, Italy and Spain. The analysed material was cDNA or gDNA that came from T cells, B-cell-depleted T cells, or PBMCs.

The CDR3 contains 16 residues. Germline V lookup: CDR1 LNHNV, CDR2 YYDKDF (reference sequence). The V gene end was trimmed by 1 base and the J gene end by 2 bases; junction bases not matched to a gene: 6. How the authors handled the data: Reference gene primers were amplified, and this amplification served to estimate nucleated cell counts. TCRdb's copy holds only in-frame clones and misses some; the assay was immunoSEQ multiplex PCR. V, J and clone size reflect that table, while D and trimming were determined from the DNA. The sample gives some 100,000 clones, roughly 91% of which show up once; about 20% is in the top ten.

The chain combines TRBV15 with TRBJ2-5; TRBD1 agrees at 8 bases. The sample consisted of peripheral blood. This TCR was recovered from a human donor with acute or convalescent COVID-19. The donor label of this sample is uncertain. The CDR3 loop reads CATSRGQGTGQETQYF. The DNA of the CDR3 is TGTGCCACCAGCAGAGGTCAGGGGACAGGACAAGAGACCCAGTACTTC. The full variable domain, in which reference TRBV15 and TRBJ2-5 provide the parts outside the CDR3, is DAMVIQNPRYQVTQFGKPVTLSCSQTLNHNVMYWYQQKSSQAPKLLFHYYDKDFNNEADTPDNFQSRRPNTSFCFLDIRSPGLGDTAMYLCATSRGQGTGQETQYFGPGTRLLVL.